The source of this T cell receptor (beta chain) is a study of PD-1 blockade in classical Hodgkin lymphoma. Study background: The study gave patients nivolumab 3 mg/kg intravenously every 2 weeks.

Time point noted: cycle 4 day 1 (C4D1), after less than 7 weeks of nivolumab. In every patient, relapse followed autologous stem cell transplantation, while exposure to brentuximab vedotin differed. By magnetic negative selection, CD4+ T cells were purified from thawed PBMCs. Study outcomes and limitations: Newly diagnosed patients had baseline TCR diversity that was reportedly lower than that of healthy donors. Complete responders' diversity at baseline resembled that of newly diagnosed patients. Undefined causes, possibly disease activity or prior therapy, underlie the repertoire differences.

Produced via immunoSEQ multiplex PCR; TCRdb's table is partial and in-frame only. The sample lists 10,000 or so clones, approximately 80% seen once, with about 1.5% in the top ten. CDR3 length: 15 residues. V shed 1 base, J shed 5 bases, and the junction held 8 bases outside the gene matches. Germline V gene sequence: CDR1 GTSNPN, CDR2 SVGIG (reference sequence). This clone came up once. Its antigen is currently unknown. This rearrangement joins TRBV30 to TRBJ2-1; 7 bases map to TRBD2. This receptor was taken from a human donor with classical Hodgkin lymphoma. The source was CD4+ T cells from blood, collected before the fourth cycle of nivolumab. In nucleotides, the CDR3 is TGTGCCTGGAGTGGTTGGGGGGGGATAAACAATGAGCAGTTCTTC. Translating gives CAWSGWGGINNEQFF.